The 24 T cell receptor beta chains below were found in one sample sequenced in a study of blood T cell repertoires in COVID-19. Produced via immunoSEQ multiplex PCR; TCRdb's table is partial and in-frame only. The table includes a few hundred thousand clones, approximately 90% detected once. Sequenced sample: PBMCs or T cells enriched from blood (not recorded which). Receptor source: a man younger than 35 who had recovered from COVID-19.

The V call is TRBV28, the J call TRBJ2-1; 8 bases agree with TRBD2. After removal of 4 bases from V and 9 bases from J, the junction contained 11 bases not matched to a gene. The length of the CDR3 is 15 residues. Germline V gene lookup returns CDR1 MDHEN and CDR2 SYDVKM. CDR3 bases: TGTGCCAGCAGTTCACCGAGCGGGAGAGGGGGTGAGCAGTTCTTC. It yields the protein CASSSPSGRGGEQFF.

The chain is built from TRBV19 and TRBJ1-5; D is ambiguous. This CDR3 has 16 amino acids. CDR1 LNHDA and CDR2 SQIVND come from the germline V gene (reference sequence). V dropped 7 bases and J dropped 3 bases, with 19 bases sitting between them. The CDR3 spells CASTPGSGGINQPQHF. The DNA for the CDR3 is TGTGCCAGTACCCCCGGGTCTGGAGGAATCAATCAGCCCCAGCATTTT.

About this clone itself: Other DNA sequences within the sample encode an identical CDR3. V gene TRBV5-1 combines with J gene TRBJ2-3, with 10 bases that match TRBD2. Germline lookup yields CDR1 SGHRS and CDR2 YFSETQ. The V and J ends lost 1 base and 1 base, in that order; junction bases with no gene match: 0. The CDR3 loop spans 15 amino acids. CDR3 DNA: TGCGCCAGCAGCTTGACTAGCGGGGGCACAGATACGCAGTATTTT. It is translated as CASSLTSGGTDTQYF.

In its sample, this clone was seen a few times. This chain links TRBV18 with TRBJ2-1; D might be TRBD1 (6 bases). This CDR3 region has 15 residues. Germline lookup yields CDR1 KGHSH and CDR2 LQKENI. Trimming took 6 bases from V and 3 from J, leaving 15 bases between them. The CDR3 spells CASSPTGIVYNEQFF. CDR3 coding DNA: TGTGCCAGCTCCCCAACAGGGATCGTCTACAATGAGCAGTTCTTC.

The rearrangement uses TRBV15 and TRBJ2-1, with 13 bases matching TRBD2. CDR1 LNHNV and CDR2 YYDKDF come from the germline V gene (reference sequence). Germline trimming cut 0 bases from V and 9 bases from J; bases unmatched to any gene: 11. This CDR3 spans 18 amino acids. The CDR3 reads CATSRDLLLAGGQGEQFF. The CDR3 DNA is TGTGCCACCAGCAGAGATCTCCTACTAGCGGGGGGGCAGGGTGAGCAGTTCTTC.

The chain joins TRBV20-1 to TRBJ2-7, with TRBD2 identical over 8 bases. The junction had 1 base not matched to a gene; V was cut back by 6 bases and J by 3 bases. The CDR3 is 11 amino acids. Germline V gene data show CDR1 as DFQATT and CDR2 as SNEGSKA (reference sequence). CDR3 in amino acids: CSAGTSYEQYF. For the CDR3, the DNA is TGCAGTGCCGGGACTAGCTACGAGCAGTACTTC.

This clone was seen at least ten times. This chain uses TRBV28 with TRBJ2-7; D might be TRBD1 (7 bases). Trimming left V 4 bases short and J 3 bases short, with 10 bases between. This CDR3 has 13 residues. Per the germline V gene, CDR1 is MDHEN and CDR2 is SYDVKM. The CDR3 protein is CASSSGGNYEQYF. CDR3 in DNA: TGTGCCAGCAGTTCAGGGGGGAACTACGAGCAGTACTTC.

About this clone itself: Sequence at one end of the junction differs from germline and may be a read error. The gene calls are TRBV19 and TRBJ2-2; TRBD2 agrees at 9 bases. CDR1 LNHDA and CDR2 SQIVND come from the germline V gene (reference sequence). This CDR3 contains 14 residues. Here the CDR3 DNA reads TGTGCCAGTAGGATAGCGGGGGACACCGGGGAGCTGTTTTTT. Its translation is CASRIAGDTGELFF.

This clone was recorded only once. The chain has TRBV5-5 and TRBJ2-7, with TRBD1 identical over 8 bases. V lost 2 bases, J lost 0 bases, and 10 bases stayed unmatched. In germline, CDR1 is SGHKS, CDR2 YYEKEE (reference sequence). The length of the CDR3 is 17 residues. CDR3 loop: CASSLGVGQEFSYEQYF. The CDR3, as DNA: TGTGCCAGCAGCTTAGGGGTGGGACAGGAGTTCTCCTACGAGCAGTACTTC.

The chain combines TRBV11-2 with TRBJ1-2; no reliable D call. The V end was cut by 0 bases, the J end by 5 bases, with 13 bases between. This CDR3 has 15 residues. CDR1 and CDR2 from the germline V gene are SGHAT and FQNNGV. The CDR3 sequence is CASSLDRSAVYGYTF. CDR3 in DNA: TGTGCCAGCAGCTTAGATCGTTCGGCGGTATATGGCTACACCTTC.

On this clone itself: Other DNA sequences in the same sample also yield this CDR3. The chain combines TRBV28 with TRBJ1-2, with a possible D match to TRBD1 (6 bases). Trimming shortened V by 2 bases and J by 6 bases, and 7 bases separated the two germline ends. CDR3 length: 12 amino acids. Germline CDR1 MDHEN, CDR2 SYDVKM. CDR3 nucleotide sequence: TGTGCCAGCAGTTTACAGGGGAATGGCTACACCTTC. Protein sequence: CASSLQGNGYTF.

This chain joins TRBV10-3 and TRBJ1-5; D gene uncertain. V was pared by 10 bases and J by 4 bases, with 14 bases between. This CDR3 region has 13 residues. Germline assignment: CDR1 ENHRY and CDR2 SYGVKD. In DNA, the CDR3 is TGTGCCACCAATATGGACTTAAATCAGCCCCAGCATTTT. This translates into CATNMDLNQPQHF.

This clone was observed a few times. Other DNA sequences from this sample encode an identical CDR3 as well. This chain joins TRBV6-4 and TRBJ2-3; TRBD1 agrees at 10 bases. V was clipped by 6 bases and J by 1 base; unmatched bases: 1. This CDR3 spans 14 amino acids. The germline gives CDR1 MRHNA, CDR2 SNTAGT. The CDR3 here is CASSGTGGTDTQYF. CDR3 DNA: TGTGCCAGCAGCGGGACAGGGGGCACAGATACGCAGTATTTT.

The rearrangement links TRBV13 to TRBJ2-3; a possible D gene is TRBD2 (6 bases). V was pared by 0 bases and J by 3 bases, with 19 bases between. There are 18 residues in the CDR3. CDR1 is PRHDT, CDR2 FYEKMQ, per germline (reference sequence). CDR3 DNA: TGTGCCAGCAGCTTAGGTGGCGGGGACCCCCCCCAGACAGATACGCAGTATTTT. Protein: CASSLGGGDPPQTDTQYF. Together with reference TRBV13 and TRBJ2-3, the CDR3 gives the full variable domain: AAGVIQSPRHLIKEKRETATLKCYPIPRHDTVYWYQQGPGQDPQFLISFYEKMQSDKGSIPDRFSAQQFSDYHSELNMSSLELGDSALYFCASSLGGGDPPQTDTQYFGPGTRLTVL.

This clone was counted a single time. V usage is TRBV6-5 and J usage is TRBJ1-1; D ambiguous. The CDR3 has 15 amino acids. CDR1 and CDR2 (germline): MNHEY, SVGAGI. V gave up 6 bases and J gave up 0 bases, with 14 bases separating them. In nucleotides, the CDR3 is TGTGCCAGCAGCCCCCGAGGCGACTTGAACACTGAAGCTTTCTTT. Encoded protein: CASSPRGDLNTEAFF.

A few counts support this clone. This sequence joins TRBV3-1 (or the pseudogene TRBV3-2) and TRBJ1-6, with 8 bases that match TRBD1. CDR1 and CDR2 from the germline V gene are LGHDT and YNNKEL (reference sequence). The junction had 3 bases not matched to a gene; V was cut back by 1 base and J by 10 bases. CDR3 length: 14 amino acids. The CDR3 loop is CASSQAGGESPLHF. The CDR3 DNA reads TGTGCCAGCAGCCAAGCAGGGGGCGAATCACCCCTCCACTTT.

V is TRBV6-5 and J is TRBJ1-2, with a possible D match to TRBD1 (6 bases). Trimming left V 6 bases short and J 4 bases short, with 12 bases between. Germline lookup yields CDR1 MNHEY and CDR2 SVGAGI. There are 13 residues in the CDR3. CDR3 coding DNA: TGTGCCAGCAGCTTACAGGGACCCTATGGCTACACCTTC. Its protein product is CASSLQGPYGYTF.

In its sample, this clone was seen a few times. V and J are TRBV7-2 and TRBJ2-2; D possibly corresponds to TRBD1 (6 bases). Germline-derived CDR1 and CDR2 are SGHTA and FQGNSA. Trimming stripped 5 bases from V and 2 bases from J, with 12 bases between. The length of the CDR3 is 15 residues. The CDR3 DNA sequence: TGTGCCAGCAGCATCTCAGGGGACAACACCGGGGAGCTGTTTTTT. It translates to CASSISGDNTGELFF.

This clone showed up just once. CDR3 sequence: CASSLDGQGAYEQYF. CDR3 bases: TGCGCCAGCAGCTTGGATGGACAGGGGGCCTACGAGCAGTACTTC. V and J are TRBV5-1 and TRBJ2-7; 10 bases map to TRBD1. This CDR3 has 15 amino acids. Germline CDR1 SGHRS, CDR2 YFSETQ. Trimming at V came to 0 bases and at J to 2 bases, leaving 2 bases not matched to a gene. The full variable domain, in which reference TRBV5-1 and TRBJ2-7 provide the parts outside the CDR3, is KAGVTQTPRYLIKTRGQQVTLSCSPISGHRSVSWYQQTPGQGLQFLFEYFSETQRNKGNFPGRFSGRQFSNSRSEMNVSTLELGDSALYLCASSLDGQGAYEQYFGPGTRLTVT.

This chain uses TRBV27 with TRBJ2-7, with D possibly being TRBD2 (5 bases). The germline V gene encodes CDR1 MNHEY and CDR2 SMNVEV (reference sequence). The CDR3 length is 14 residues. Trimming stripped 6 bases from V and 0 bases from J, with 12 bases between. The CDR3 DNA reads TGTGCCAGCAGACTCGAGCGGACCTCCTACGAGCAGTACTTC. Translation gives CASRLERTSYEQYF.

V gene TRBV7-2 combines with J gene TRBJ1-2; possibly TRBD1 for D (6 bases). CDR1 and CDR2 from the germline V gene are SGHTA and FQGNSA. The CDR3 is 13 amino acids. Trimming took 4 bases from V and 6 from J, leaving 12 bases between them. DNA for the CDR3: TGTGCCAGCAGCTCTATCCCAGGGGATGGCTACACCTTC. This encodes CASSSIPGDGYTF.

CDR3 in DNA: TGTGCCAGCAGCGCGACAGGAGTCAATAATTCACCCCTCCACTTT. It specifies CASSATGVNNSPLHF. The gene calls are TRBV7-9 and TRBJ1-6; a weak D match, TRBD1 (6 bases). This CDR3 spans 15 amino acids. Germline V lookup: CDR1 SEHNR, CDR2 FQNEAQ (reference sequence). Trimming stripped 5 bases from V and 5 bases from J, with 13 bases between.

The chain has TRBV5-5 and TRBJ1-4; 8 bases agree with TRBD1. Unmatched junction bases numbered 5, after V lost 5 bases and J lost 2 bases. Germline lookup yields CDR1 SGHKS and CDR2 YYEKEE (reference sequence). The CDR3 runs 15 residues. In nucleotides, the CDR3 is TGTGCCAGCAGTCACAGGGGGGAGACTAATGAAAAACTGTTTTTT. Translating gives CASSHRGETNEKLFF.

Only one count was recorded for this clone. V is TRBV10-3 and J is TRBJ2-6; a possible D gene is TRBD1 (5 bases). The CDR3 contains 15 residues. Trimming left V 7 bases short and J 3 bases short, with 13 bases between. Germline V gives CDR1 ENHRY, CDR2 SYGVKD. CDR3 DNA: TGTGCCATCACCAGAACAGGCGGTGGGGCCAACGTCCTGACTTTC. Its translation: CAITRTGGGANVLTF.